The clone carrying this T cell receptor (beta chain) was observed at least ten times. The antigen remains undetermined. MiXCR, applied by TCRdb to the 5' RACE reads, yields one record per CDR3 protein. In the table there are hundreds of thousands of distinct CDR3 sequences, more than 9% of which are singletons. CDR1 and CDR2 from the germline V gene are SQVTM and ANQGSEA. V lost 7 bases and J lost 6, with 13 bases in between. The CDR3 contains 11 residues. This sample was taken from a study of CD8 T cells in ankylosing spondylitis. Study-level results: Significant enrichment of disease-linked clones was reported in matched ankylosing spondylitis synovial fluid.

The clonotype originates from a male donor with ankylosing spondylitis or in good health (not recorded which). Specimen: blood, either unsorted or a sorted T cell fraction (not recorded which). This rearrangement joins TRBV29-1 to TRBJ2-7; D remains ambiguous. Here the CDR3 reads CSAGLDSEQYF. DNA of the CDR3: TGCAGCGCGGGCCTGGATTCCGAGCAGTACTTC.